This entry describes one TCR beta chain. The data originate from a study of blood T cell repertoires in COVID-19. Study in general: The cDNA or gDNA used as material had been derived from T cells, B-cell-depleted T cells, or PBMCs.

V gave up 7 bases and J gave up 11 bases, with 9 bases separating them. The CDR3 has 10 residues. Germline V gives CDR1 MNHEY, CDR2 SVGAGI. In the study's own analysis: Amplified reference gene primers provided the basis for estimating nucleated cell counts. Libraries were prepared by immunoSEQ multiplex PCR; TCRdb keeps only in-frame clonotypes and omits some of them. The D gene and trimming were derived from the DNA, and the V and J assignments and clone size from that table. The table records around 250,000 clones, 65% to 90% of them present only once. Input material: peripheral blood. The chain recombines TRBV6-5 with TRBJ2-1; D remains unclear. The TCR originated in a middle-aged man with active or convalescent COVID-19. The chain's CDR3 is CASTSSQQFF. CDR3 DNA: TGTGCCAGCACCTCTAGTCAGCAGTTCTTC.